The 8 T cell receptor beta chains below were found in one sample sequenced in a study of PD-1 blockade in classical Hodgkin lymphoma. Exposure to brentuximab vedotin varied, and each patient had relapsed following autologous stem cell transplantation. Generated by immunoSEQ multiplex PCR, the TCRdb table keeps only in-frame clones and is missing some. The repertoire holds almost 100,000 clones, with 80% to 95% as singletons. The sequenced sample was peripheral blood mononuclear cells (PBMCs), obtained at baseline. The receptor source for this set is a human donor with classical Hodgkin lymphoma.

The sample holds one count of this clone. The J gene is TRBJ2-3, the V gene TRBV12-5; no clear D. CDR1 is LGHNT, CDR2 FRNRAP, per germline. Trimming stripped 5 bases from V and 2 bases from J, with 8 bases between. The CDR3 is made up of 13 amino acids. The CDR3 spells CASGQDSTDTQYF. The CDR3 DNA sequence: TGTGCTAGTGGTCAGGATTCCACAGATACGCAGTATTTT.

The chain has TRBV27 and TRBJ1-2; D ambiguous. CDR3 length: 15 residues. V lost 7 bases and J 4 bases, leaving 19 bases between the germline ends. Germline V gene data show CDR1 as MNHEY and CDR2 as SMNVEV (reference sequence). The CDR3 coding sequence is TGTGCCAGCAAATCCGACCGCCCCCCCTTCTATGGCTACACCTTC. Its protein product is CASKSDRPPFYGYTF.

This chain connects TRBV10-3 to TRBJ2-7, with no clear D. The CDR3 is 14 amino acids. From germline, CDR1 is ENHRY and CDR2 SYGVKD. Trimming cost V 5 bases and J 3 bases, with 14 bases left between them. The CDR3 is CAISPETGLYEQYF. CDR3 in DNA: TGTGCCATCAGTCCGGAAACCGGGCTCTACGAGCAGTACTTC.

The chain's CDR3 is CASSQGDPKAGELFF. The CDR3 DNA follows: TGTGCCAGCTCACAGGGGGATCCCAAAGCCGGGGAGCTGTTTTTT. This chain connects TRBV18 to TRBJ2-2; tentatively, D is TRBD1 (6 bases). The CDR3 is made up of 15 amino acids. V gave up 4 bases and J gave up 6 bases, with 15 bases separating them. Per germline, CDR1 KGHSH and CDR2 LQKENI.

This sequence joins TRBV18 and TRBJ2-1; 10 nucleotides agree with TRBD2. After removal of 2 bases from V and 8 bases from J, the junction contained 12 bases not matched to a gene. The CDR3 runs 17 residues. Per germline, CDR1 KGHSH and CDR2 LQKENI. This chain's CDR3 is CASSPSRSSGRSDEQFF. The DNA for the CDR3 is TGTGCCAGCTCACCATCCAGATCTAGCGGGAGATCCGATGAGCAGTTCTTC.

This clone was seen only a few times. The V and J genes are TRBV28 and TRBJ1-5; D uncertain. This CDR3 contains 16 residues. Germline V gene data show CDR1 as MDHEN and CDR2 as SYDVKM. V was cut by 5 bases and J by 0 bases, with 14 bases left in between. In DNA, the CDR3 is TGTGCCAGCAGTCCCCTCGCTCCCTATAGCAATCAGCCCCAGCATTTT. Protein sequence: CASSPLAPYSNQPQHF.

This clone is a singleton in its sample. The chain carries TRBV6-1 and TRBJ1-1, with TRBD1 as a possible D gene (6 bases). Germline-derived CDR1 and CDR2 are MNHNS and SASEGT. Trimming left V 6 bases short and J 2 bases short, with 16 bases between. The CDR3 totals 15 residues. The CDR3 DNA reads TGTGCCAGCAGCGTAGTGGACAGAGCTAACACTGAAGCTTTCTTT. Translating it yields CASSVVDRANTEAFF.

This chain connects TRBV9 to TRBJ2-3; TRBD1 matches 7 bases. V gave up 4 bases and J gave up 6 bases; unmatched junction bases: 8. The germline gives CDR1 SGDLS, CDR2 YYNGEE. The CDR3 is 14 residues long. This chain's CDR3 is CASSLPDRADTQYF. The CDR3 DNA sequence: TGTGCCAGCAGCCTCCCCGACAGGGCGGATACGCAGTATTTT.